The 19 T cell receptor beta chains presented below share a single source sample, sequenced in a study of Graves' ophthalmopathy and Graves' hyperthyroidism. The authors amplified TCR beta CDR3 regions, and they did so from RNA transcripts for repertoire sequencing. In the first round, RT-PCR was carried out with HTBI primers, and a multiplex PCR formed the second round. TCRdb redid the calling of the multiplex PCR reads with MiXCR, one entry per CDR3 protein. Altogether under 350,000 distinct CDR3 sequences are present, under 20% being singletons, with the ten largest covering around an eighth. Sequenced material: peripheral blood. All receptors come from an adult man with Graves' ophthalmopathy.

In its sample, this clonotype was seen many times. The gene calls are TRBV20-1 and TRBJ1-1, with D hard to call. The CDR3 contains 13 residues. Per germline, CDR1 DFQATT and CDR2 SNEGSKA (reference sequence). Deletions cut 1 base from V and 5 bases from J, with 11 bases between. The CDR3 DNA follows: TGCAGTGCTAGAGGCGGCCCGGGGACTGAAGCTTTCTTT. This encodes CSARGGPGTEAFF.

This clonotype appeared many times. The genes are TRBV15 and TRBJ1-5; D is uncertain. The CDR3 is 12 residues long. V lost 1 base and J 8 bases, leaving 6 bases between the germline ends. The germline CDR1 and CDR2 sequences are LNHNV and YYDKDF (reference sequence). Here the CDR3 DNA reads TGTGCCACCAGCAGAGTTTTAGAGCCCCAGCATTTT. It encodes CATSRVLEPQHF.

This clonotype was found many times. The rearrangement joins TRBV18 to TRBJ1-2; tentatively, D is TRBD1 (5 bases). CDR1 KGHSH and CDR2 LQKENI come from the germline V gene. The ends were cut back, 5 bases at V and 3 bases at J, with 19 bases in the middle. The CDR3 is made up of 16 amino acids. CDR3 sequence (DNA): TGTGCCAGCTCAGTAAAAGGGACCGCCGGGGACTATGGCTACACCTTC. It specifies CASSVKGTAGDYGYTF.

In its sample, this clonotype was seen many times. J is TRBJ1-1 and V is TRBV12-3 or TRBV12-4; no definite D call. V shed 6 bases and J shed 1 base, with 12 bases lying between them. CDR3 length: 14 residues. DNA of the CDR3: TGTGCCAGCAGGCAGGCCCCCGGGAACACTGAAGCTTTCTTT. This translates into CASRQAPGNTEAFF.

Points on this clonotype: A read error may account for a junction end that differs from germline. The chain couples TRBV12-3 or TRBV12-4 to TRBJ1-2, with 10 nucleotides matching TRBD1. CDR3 length: 15 residues. CDR3 amino acids: CASSPAVTGGFGYNF. CDR3 bases: TGTGCCAGCAGTCCCGCCGTGACAGGGGGCTTTGGCTACAACTTC.

This clonotype was detected many times. The rearrangement links TRBV2 to TRBJ2-7; TRBD2 matches at 8 bases. The V gene end was trimmed by 4 bases and the J gene end by 2 bases; junction bases not matched to a gene: 7. CDR1 is SNHLY and CDR2 is FYNNEI in the germline V gene. The CDR3 covers 15 residues. Here the CDR3 reads CASSATGTRAYEQYF. CDR3 nucleotide sequence: TGTGCCAGCAGTGCAACCGGGACTAGGGCCTACGAGCAGTACTTC.

The rearrangement links TRBV6-5 to TRBJ2-7; no reliable D call. The CDR3 is 14 amino acids. Trimming took off 2 bases at V and 3 bases at J, with 11 bases between the two ends. Germline CDR1 MNHEY, CDR2 SVGAGI. CDR3: CASSYQEAYYEQYF. CDR3 in DNA: TGTGCCAGCAGTTACCAAGAGGCCTACTACGAGCAGTACTTC.

The CDR3 DNA sequence: TGCGCCAGCAGCTCGGGACAGGGGAACTCCTACGAGCAGTACTTC. It codes for CASSSGQGNSYEQYF. This sequence joins TRBV5-1 and TRBJ2-7; TRBD1 matches 10 bases. V was clipped by 3 bases and J by 0 bases; unmatched bases: 3. Germline values: CDR1 SGHRS, CDR2 YFSETQ. The CDR3 loop spans 15 amino acids.

There are many counts of this clonotype. The rearrangement links TRBV6-5 to TRBJ2-7; D may be TRBD1 (6 bases). Trimming took 0 bases from V and 0 from J, leaving 12 bases between them. The CDR3 spans 16 residues. Germline V CDR1 and CDR2: MNHEY, SVGAGI. This chain's CDR3 is CASSYSIGGSSYEQYF. The CDR3 region has the DNA TGTGCCAGCAGTTACTCGATAGGGGGTAGCTCCTACGAGCAGTACTTC.

This clonotype was seen ten or more times. The J gene is TRBJ2-5, the V gene TRBV18, with D perhaps assigned TRBD1 or TRBD2 (5 bases each). Germline-derived CDR1 and CDR2 are KGHSH and LQKENI. Trimming pared 3 bases from V and 1 base from J, leaving 12 bases between. This CDR3 comprises 15 residues. CDR3 residues: CASSPSWDGQETQYF. In DNA, the CDR3 is TGTGCCAGCTCACCTTCCTGGGACGGCCAAGAGACCCAGTACTTC.

This clonotype appeared many times. The chain has TRBV6-2 or TRBV6-3 and TRBJ2-5, with TRBD2 identical over 14 bases. Germline V gene lookup returns CDR1 MNHEY and CDR2 SVGEGT. The J segment lost 5 bases and the V segment lost 6 bases, leaving 8 bases of the junction unmatched. This CDR3 has 16 amino acids. CDR3 DNA: TGTGCCAGCAGCCCCGGGACTAGCGGGAGTGGTGAGACCCAGTACTTC. It yields the protein CASSPGTSGSGETQYF.

There are many counts of this clonotype. The chain combines TRBV7-2 with TRBJ1-6, with 7 nucleotides matching TRBD1. The CDR3 is 15 amino acids. V shed 0 bases, J shed 11 bases, and the junction held 7 bases outside the gene matches. Germline V gives CDR1 SGHTA, CDR2 FQGNSA. The CDR3 DNA reads as TGTGCCAGCAGCTTAGCCGAGACAGGGTTAGCACCCCTCCACTTT. Translated, it gives CASSLAETGLAPLHF.

This clonotype came up many times. The rearrangement joins TRBV25-1 to TRBJ1-3; D remains ambiguous. The CDR3 loop spans 16 amino acids. Trimming left V 1 base short and J 3 bases short, with 13 bases between. Germline V gene sequence: CDR1 MGHDK, CDR2 SYGVNS. In nucleotides, the CDR3 is TGTGCCAGCAGTGAATCGGATTCCCCTCTTGGAAACACCATATATTTT. Residues: CASSESDSPLGNTIYF.

There are many counts of this clonotype. The J gene is TRBJ2-1, the V gene TRBV5-1; TRBD1 or TRBD2 may be the D gene (5 bases each). This CDR3 comprises 15 residues. CDR1 and CDR2 (germline): SGHRS, YFSETQ. Trimming pared 1 base from V and 8 bases from J, leaving 16 bases between. CDR3 protein: CASSLSLGPRDEQFF. CDR3 nucleotides: TGCGCCAGCAGCTTGAGCCTGGGACCGCGAGATGAGCAGTTCTTC.

The chain joins TRBV20-1 to TRBJ1-2; D is possibly TRBD1 (5 bases). Germline loops: CDR1 DFQATT, CDR2 SNEGSKA (reference sequence). This CDR3 has 13 amino acids. Trimming shortened V by 7 bases and J by 1 base, and 13 bases separated the two germline ends. CDR3 residues: CSVKGDGNYGYTF. CDR3 DNA: TGCAGTGTTAAAGGGGACGGTAACTATGGCTACACCTTC.

This clonotype was observed at least ten times. J is TRBJ1-6 and V is TRBV28, with 8 bases fitting TRBD1. Germline V lookup: CDR1 MDHEN, CDR2 SYDVKM. CDR3 length: 16 amino acids. The V segment lost 7 bases and the J segment 7 bases; nucleotides outside the gene matches: 12. The DNA of the CDR3 is TGTGCCAGCAATCTGAATCTAGGACAGGGCAATTCACCCCTCCACTTT. It codes for CASNLNLGQGNSPLHF.

There are many counts of this clonotype. V gene TRBV28 combines with J gene TRBJ2-7; D is undetermined. V lost 6 bases, J lost 2 bases, and 8 bases lay in between. CDR1 and CDR2 from the germline V gene are MDHEN and SYDVKM. The CDR3 is 12 amino acids. The CDR3 sequence: CASRSGPYEQYF. As DNA, the CDR3 is TGTGCCAGCAGATCCGGACCCTACGAGCAGTACTTC.

This clonotype was counted at least ten times. V gene TRBV7-6 combines with J gene TRBJ2-7, with D maybe TRBD2 (5 bases). Germline V CDR1 and CDR2: SGHVS, FNYEAQ. The CDR3 extends over 17 amino acids. V was shortened by 5 bases and J by 0 bases, with 20 bases between the two germline ends. CDR3: CASSPTAARVFSYEQYF. The CDR3, as DNA: TGTGCCAGCAGCCCAACGGCCGCGCGGGTCTTCTCCTACGAGCAGTACTTC.

This clonotype was seen repeatedly, ten times or more. The rearrangement links TRBV4-1 to TRBJ1-6; D remains unclear. Trimming stripped 0 bases from V and 7 bases from J, with 10 bases between. The germline gives CDR1 MGHRA, CDR2 YSYEKL. The CDR3 extends over 15 amino acids. In nucleotides, the CDR3 is TGCGCCAGCAGCCAAGATTTCACTCCGAATTCACCCCTCCACTTT. It specifies CASSQDFTPNSPLHF.